Here is one T cell receptor (beta chain) with its context. Its antigen remains unknown. The source of the sample is a study of CD8 T cells in ankylosing spondylitis. Regarding the study as a whole: Significant enrichment of disease-linked clones was reportedly seen in matched ankylosing spondylitis synovial fluid. Certain motif variants had earlier been reported in reactive arthritis synovial fluid and blood. For ankylosing spondylitis blood, a TCR beta motif of eight or nine highly homologous variants appeared characteristic. The disease-linked clones had a CD8+ phenotype and low blood frequencies.

The CDR3 has 16 amino acids. V gave up 0 bases and J gave up 3 bases, with 15 bases separating them. Libraries for TCR beta were made by quantitative 5'-RACE with molecular barcodes. TCRdb itself ran the 5' RACE reads through MiXCR, one entry per CDR3 protein. The data hold roughly 700,000 distinct CDR3 sequences, with under 20% observed a single time. The chain carries TRBV12-3 or TRBV12-4 and TRBJ2-7, with D maybe TRBD1 (5 bases). Sequenced: blood, either unsorted or a sorted T cell fraction (not recorded which). This TCR was sampled from a male donor with ankylosing spondylitis. In DNA, the CDR3 is TGTGCCAGCAGTTTAGCCCGCGACAGAACCAACTACGAGCAGTACTTC. Protein sequence: CASSLARDRTNYEQYF.